Below, 18 T cell receptor beta chains from the same sample are listed, as sequenced in a study of sequential checkpoint blockade in melanoma. Clones were read by immunoSEQ multiplex PCR, and TCRdb kept only the in-frame ones, dropping some. Of some 900 clones in the sample, 20% to 25% were seen once. Regarding treatment: randomized to nivolumab then ipilimumab (arm A) or the reverse (arm B). The sequenced sample was tumor tissue (inferred from file names), obtained from a patient given nivolumab and ipilimumab in sequence. The origin of the receptors is a human donor with melanoma.

The chain couples TRBV14 to TRBJ2-1; D possibly corresponds to TRBD2 (5 bases). This CDR3 is 13 amino acids long. V was shortened by 0 bases and J by 8 bases, with 8 bases between the two germline ends. Germline V gives CDR1 SGHDN, CDR2 FVKESK. CDR3 bases: TGTGCCAGCAGCCAAGACCGGGGAGATGAGCAGTTCTTC. This sequence encodes CASSQDRGDEQFF. The full variable domain, in which reference TRBV14 and TRBJ2-1 provide the parts outside the CDR3, is EAGVTQFPSHSVIEKGQTVTLRCDPISGHDNLYWYRRVMGKEIKFLLHFVKESKQDESGMPNNRFLAERTGGTYSTLKVQPAELEDSGVYFCASSQDRGDEQFFGPGTRLTVL.

V and J are TRBV9 and TRBJ2-2; D not certain. This CDR3 contains 13 residues. Looked up from germline, CDR1 is SGDLS and CDR2 is YYNGEE. The V and J ends lost 3 bases and 0 bases respectively, with 3 bases between them. CDR3 amino acids: CASSGANTGELFF. The CDR3 nucleotides are TGTGCCAGCAGCGGGGCGAACACCGGGGAGCTGTTTTTT.

The J gene is TRBJ1-2, the V gene TRBV29-1; D uncertain. In germline, CDR1 is SQVTM, CDR2 ANQGSEA. V was cut by 6 bases and J by 6 bases, with 14 bases left in between. The CDR3 runs 12 residues. CDR3 in DNA: TGCAGCGTCCGTCAAGCAGTGGATGGCTACACCTTC. Residues: CSVRQAVDGYTF.

The chain uses TRBV7-2 and TRBJ2-3; 8 bases are a match to TRBD1. CDR1 is SGHTA and CDR2 is FQGNSA in the germline V gene. CDR3 size: 13 residues. Losses at the gene ends were 1 base for V and 7 bases for J; bases not matched to a gene: 1. The CDR3 DNA follows: TGTGCCAGCAGCTTAGGGACAGGGTATACGCAGTATTTT. This translates into CASSLGTGYTQYF.

The V gene is TRBV19, the J gene TRBJ1-6, with 9 bases aligning to TRBD1. There are 14 residues in the CDR3. The germline V gene encodes CDR1 LNHDA and CDR2 SQIVND (reference sequence). J gave up 7 bases and V 7 bases, and 5 bases lay outside the gene matches. This CDR3 reads CASKEGTGNSPLHF. For the CDR3, the DNA is TGTGCCAGTAAAGAAGGGACAGGGAATTCACCCCTCCACTTT. Together with reference TRBV19 and TRBJ1-6, the CDR3 gives the full variable domain: DGGITQSPKYLFRKEGQNVTLSCEQNLNHDAMYWYRQDPGQGLRLIYYSQIVNDFQKGDIAEGYSVSREKKESFPLTVTSAQKNPTAFYLCASKEGTGNSPLHFGNGTRLTVT.

This clone was found a few times. The chain has TRBV6-1 and TRBJ2-7; the match to TRBD1 covers 8 bases. The V and J ends lost 1 base and 4 bases, in that order; junction bases with no gene match: 6. Germline V gene data show CDR1 as MNHNS and CDR2 as SASEGT. The CDR3 runs 15 residues. The CDR3 is CASSEGTGRRYEQYF. In DNA, the CDR3 is TGTGCCAGCAGTGAAGGGACAGGGAGGAGGTACGAGCAGTACTTC.

This chain joins TRBV9 and TRBJ1-2, with 7 bases lining up with TRBD1. The CDR3 is made up of 15 amino acids. The trim removed 3 bases at V and 4 bases at J, leaving 9 bases unmatched. Germline V gene data show CDR1 as SGDLS and CDR2 as YYNGEE. The CDR3 sequence is CASSAGDRVSYGYTF. The CDR3 region has the DNA TGTGCCAGCAGCGCCGGCGACAGGGTCTCCTATGGCTACACCTTC.

The table lists this clone with a few counts. As DNA, the CDR3 is TGCGCCAGCAGTCTTGGACTGGGGAACTACGAGCAGTACTTC. Amino acids: CASSLGLGNYEQYF. The chain employs TRBV23-1 and TRBJ2-7, with D possibly TRBD2 on 5 matching bases. TRBV23-1 is placed among ORFs of uncertain function. The CDR3 is made up of 14 amino acids. The V end lost 4 bases, the J end lost 3 bases, and 13 bases lay between the germline ends.

This clone has just a few counts. This chain connects TRBV7-6 to TRBJ2-3; TRBD2 aligns across 8 bases. Losses at the gene ends were 6 bases for V and 0 bases for J; bases not matched to a gene: 5. Germline CDR1 and CDR2: SGHVS and FNYEAQ. The CDR3 extends over 15 amino acids. DNA for the CDR3: TGTGCCAGCAGGGCGCGGGGGGCGAGCACAGATACGCAGTATTTT. Its translation is CASRARGASTDTQYF.

The chain uses TRBV9 and TRBJ2-1; D is possibly TRBD1 or TRBD2 (6 bases each). The length of the CDR3 is 14 residues. V lost 4 bases, J lost 9 bases, and 17 bases lay in between. CDR1 is SGDLS, CDR2 YYNGEE, per germline. The DNA of the CDR3 is TGTGCCAGCAGCTTGGGGGGCCTTTATGGTGAGCAGTTCTTC. Translating gives CASSLGGLYGEQFF.

This clone was observed a few times. The V call is TRBV2, the J call TRBJ2-2; TRBD2 is a possible D gene (6 bases). Looked up from germline, CDR1 is SNHLY and CDR2 is FYNNEI. Trimming shortened V by 6 bases and J by 7 bases, and 12 bases separated the two germline ends. This CDR3 is 13 amino acids long. CDR3 DNA sequence: TGTGCCAGCAGCGTAGTGGGGGGCGGGGAGCTGTTTTTT. Its protein is CASSVVGGGELFF.

There are a few counts of this clone. The J gene is TRBJ1-2, the V gene TRBV4-1, with 7 bases that match TRBD1. This CDR3 is 16 amino acids long. The V and J ends lost 1 base and 4 bases, in that order; junction bases with no gene match: 9. Germline lookup yields CDR1 MGHRA and CDR2 YSYEKL. The CDR3 DNA follows: TGCGCCAGCAGCCAAGGTCCAGACAGGGAAGGCTATGGCTACACCTTC. This sequence encodes CASSQGPDREGYGYTF.

By share of the sample, this clone is large. V gene TRBV6-8 combines with J gene TRBJ2-2, with 8 positions matching TRBD1. The CDR3 contains 16 residues. From germline, CDR1 is MNHGY and CDR2 SAAAGT. V trimming: 6 bases; J trimming: 4 bases; junction bases outside the gene matches: 10. The DNA for the CDR3 is TGTGCCAGCAGCAAGACCGGTGACAGGGGCACCGGGGAGCTGTTTTTT. Encoded protein: CASSKTGDRGTGELFF.

The rearrangement uses TRBV18 and TRBJ2-3, with D perhaps assigned TRBD1 or TRBD2 (7 bases each). The CDR3 is 15 amino acids. V lost 3 bases to trimming and J lost 4 bases, with 14 bases between them. CDR1 and CDR2 (germline): KGHSH, LQKENI. The CDR3 protein is CASSPQGGPADTQYF. DNA of the CDR3: TGTGCCAGCTCACCCCAGGGGGGGCCGGCAGATACGCAGTATTTT. Filled out from reference TRBV18 and TRBJ2-3, the complete variable domain reads NAGVMQNPRHLVRRRGQEARLRCSPMKGHSHVYWYRQLPEEGLKFMVYLQKENIIDESGMPKERFSAEFPKEGPSILRIQQVVRGDSAAYFCASSPQGGPADTQYFGPGTRLTVL.

This clone appeared a few times. The chain couples TRBV11-3 to TRBJ2-2; 8 bases fit TRBD1. V lost 3 bases, J lost 3 bases, and 3 bases stayed unmatched. CDR3 length equals 15 residues. Germline lookup yields CDR1 SGHNT and CDR2 YENEEA. The CDR3 DNA reads as TGTGCCAGCAGCTTGGCAGGGGGCGACACCGGGGAGCTGTTTTTT. Amino acids: CASSLAGGDTGELFF. Full variable domain (missing parts from reference TRBV11-3 and TRBJ2-2): EAGVVQSPRYKIIEKKQPVAFWCNPISGHNTLYWYLQNLGQGPELLIRYENEEAVDDSQLPKDRFSAERLKGVDSTLKIQPAELGDSAVYLCASSLAGGDTGELFFGEGSRLTVL.

The rearrangement links TRBV6-8 to TRBJ2-7, with D perhaps assigned TRBD1 or TRBD2 (7 bases each). CDR1 and CDR2 from the germline V gene are MNHGY and SAAAGT. The ends were cut back, 5 bases at V and 9 bases at J, with 26 bases in the middle. This CDR3 has 16 amino acids. CDR3 amino acids: CASSPPAGQSTTAQYF. CDR3 nucleotide sequence: TGTGCCAGCAGTCCCCCAGCGGGACAGTCTACGACGGCGCAGTACTTC.

This chain joins TRBV5-1 and TRBJ1-1; D is unclear. The CDR3 contains 14 residues. Trimming took 0 bases from V and 4 from J, leaving 10 bases between them. The V gene's germline CDR1 is SGHRS and CDR2 YFSETQ. The CDR3 loop reads CASSLVTRSTEAFF. CDR3 sequence (DNA): TGCGCCAGCAGCTTGGTTACGAGAAGCACTGAAGCTTTCTTT. The full variable domain, its missing parts supplied by reference TRBV5-1 and TRBJ1-1, is KAGVTQTPRYLIKTRGQQVTLSCSPISGHRSVSWYQQTPGQGLQFLFEYFSETQRNKGNFPGRFSGRQFSNSRSEMNVSTLELGDSALYLCASSLVTRSTEAFFGQGTRLTVV.

The table lists this clone with a few counts. This rearrangement joins TRBV19 to TRBJ1-1; D ambiguous. Germline lookup yields CDR1 LNHDA and CDR2 SQIVND (reference sequence). V lost 4 bases to trimming and J lost 3 bases, with 9 bases between them. This CDR3 has 13 residues. The chain's CDR3 is CASSRKTDTEAFF. For the CDR3, the DNA is TGTGCCAGTAGTAGGAAGACGGACACTGAAGCTTTCTTT.